These T cell receptor beta chains were read from a single sample in a study of cytomegalovirus exposure and HLA in healthy donors. Measured with immunoSEQ multiplex PCR; TCRdb has only the in-frame clones, and not every one. This table has 85,000 to 90,000 clones, about 80% appearing once. Sequencing was carried out using PBMCs. The receptor source for this set is a man in his thirties or forties in good health and CMV-seropositive. The CDR3 runs from the conserved cysteine through the conserved F or W. D genes are given only for firm matches. Rows may omit the clone size; those that give it use once, few, many or a size class.

J gene	D gene	V gene	clone size	CDR3 protein	CDR3 DNA
TRBJ2-7	TRBD1	TRBV7-9	-	CASSQDRNYEQYF	TGTGCCAGCAGTCAGGACAGGAACTACGAGCAGTACTTC
TRBJ1-1	TRBD1	TRBV7-3	-	CASSSRTGRGGEAFF	TGTGCCAGCAGCTCTAGGACAGGGAGAGGCGGTGAAGCTTTCTTT
TRBJ2-3	TRBD1	TRBV29-1	-	CSVEDLDRGFTDTQYF	TGCAGCGTTGAAGATCTTGACAGGGGGTTCACAGATACGCAGTATTTT
TRBJ2-2	TRBD1	TRBV7-3	-	CASSLSGTGHTGELFF	TGTGCCAGCAGCTTAAGCGGGACAGGGCACACCGGGGAGCTGTTTTTT
TRBJ1-1	TRBD1	TRBV29-1	few	CSVEHRGLAEAFF	TGCAGCGTTGAACACAGGGGGCTGGCTGAAGCTTTCTTT
TRBJ2-7	TRBD1	TRBV4-1	-	CASSQDPWDRAYEQYF	TGCGCCAGCAGCCAAGATCCCTGGGACAGAGCCTACGAGCAGTACTTC
TRBJ2-3	TRBD2	TRBV13	-	CASSGGLAESTDTQYF	TGTGCCAGCAGCGGGGGACTAGCGGAGAGCACAGATACGCAGTATTTT
TRBJ2-7	TRBD1	TRBV18	-	CASSPPGQGTYEQYF	TGTGCCAGCTCACCACCGGGACAGGGAACCTACGAGCAGTACTTC
TRBJ2-7	-	TRBV4-1	-	CASSQYRPGDDFYEQYF	TGCGCCAGCAGCCAATATCGTCCAGGGGACGACTTCTACGAGCAGTACTTC
TRBJ2-2	TRBD2	TRBV9	-	CASRSGGANTGELFF	TGTGCCAGCAGATCCGGGGGGGCAAACACCGGGGAGCTGTTTTTT
TRBJ2-5	TRBD1	TRBV6-1	once	CASSTTGAQETQYF	TGTGCCAGCAGTACGACAGGGGCTCAAGAGACCCAGTACTTC
TRBJ1-4	-	TRBV19	-	CASSIIGQGNEKLFF	TGTGCCAGTAGTATTATAGGGCAGGGAAATGAAAAACTGTTTTTT
TRBJ2-7	-	TRBV28	-	CASSPRTATSPYEQYF	TGTGCCAGCAGTCCCCGGACAGCCACTTCCCCTTACGAGCAGTACTTC
TRBJ1-6	-	TRBV7-3	-	CASSLGGNSPLHF	TGTGCCAGCAGCTTAGGCGGGAATTCACCCCTCCACTTT
TRBJ2-3	TRBD1	TRBV25-1	-	CASSDSDRGWLDTQYF	TGTGCCAGCAGTGACTCGGACAGGGGGTGGCTAGATACGCAGTATTTT
TRBJ2-7	TRBD1	TRBV9	-	CASSVGSGGSYEQYF	TGTGCCAGCAGCGTAGGGTCAGGGGGCTCCTACGAGCAGTACTTC
TRBJ2-7	TRBD1	TRBV9	-	CASSVGTGGLGEQYF	TGTGCCAGCAGCGTTGGGACAGGGGGCCTAGGAGAGCAGTACTTC
TRBJ2-1	TRBD2	TRBV4-2	-	CASSQVRGILATSGGYNEQFF	TGTGCCAGCAGCCAAGTGAGGGGGATCCTAGCGACTAGCGGGGGGTACAATGAGCAGTTCTTC
TRBJ1-5	-	TRBV21-1	-	CASSRRDSSNQPQHF	TGTGCCAGCAGCAGACGGGACAGCAGCAATCAGCCCCAGCATTTT
TRBJ2-2	-	TRBV5-1	-	CASSPGQPNTGELFF	TGCGCCAGCAGCCCGGGACAACCGAACACCGGGGAGCTGTTTTTT
TRBJ2-7	-	TRBV5-6	-	CASSLDAGPTYEQYF	TGTGCCAGCAGCTTGGATGCGGGTCCTACCTACGAGCAGTACTTC
TRBJ2-3	TRBD1	TRBV2	-	CASSEYRDRGRSTDTQYF	TGTGCCAGCAGTGAGTATCGGGACAGGGGCCGCAGCACAGATACGCAGTATTTT
TRBJ2-5	-	TRBV7-8	-	CASSRDLQETQYF	TGTGCCAGCAGCCGGGACTTACAAGAGACCCAGTACTTC
TRBJ2-3	TRBD1	TRBV30	few	CAWSVRDRDLDTQYF	TGTGCCTGGAGTGTCCGGGACAGGGACTTAGATACGCAGTATTTT
TRBJ2-2	-	TRBV6-6	-	CASSYDGESGELFF	TGTGCCAGCAGTTACGATGGGGAGTCCGGGGAGCTGTTTTTT
TRBJ2-1	TRBD2	TRBV5-4	-	CASSSTTSGGADEQFF	TGTGCCAGCAGCTCCACTACTAGCGGGGGGGCCGATGAGCAGTTCTTC
TRBJ1-5	-	TRBV27	once	CASGPSQPQHF	TGTGCCAGCGGGCCCTCTCAGCCCCAGCATTTT
TRBJ2-3	TRBD2	TRBV7-9	-	CASSPRLAGGRYTQYF	TGTGCCAGCAGCCCCCGACTAGCGGGGGGGCGATATACGCAGTATTTT
TRBJ1-5	-	TRBV6-4	-	CASSDSSGNQPQHF	TGTGCCAGCAGTGACTCGAGCGGGAATCAGCCCCAGCATTTT
TRBJ1-5	TRBD1	TRBV15	-	CATSRAAGTGVQPQHF	TGTGCCACCAGCAGAGCTGCCGGGACAGGGGTTCAGCCCCAGCATTTT
TRBJ2-5	TRBD1	TRBV5-1	-	CASSFSGQNQETQYF	TGCGCCAGCAGCTTTTCGGGACAGAACCAAGAGACCCAGTACTTC
TRBJ2-1	-	TRBV11-3	-	CASSLDQGGSTSLDEQFF	TGTGCCAGCAGCTTAGATCAAGGCGGCTCGACTAGTCTTGATGAGCAGTTCTTC
TRBJ2-5	-	TRBV19	-	CASARDYQETQYF	TGTGCCAGCGCTCGGGACTACCAAGAGACCCAGTACTTC
TRBJ2-7	TRBD2	TRBV7-2	-	CASSLGLAGEQYF	TGTGCCAGCAGCTTAGGACTAGCAGGCGAGCAGTACTTC
TRBJ2-5	TRBD1	TRBV19	-	CASSKGAQETQYF	TGTGCCAGTAGCAAGGGGGCCCAAGAGACCCAGTACTTC
TRBJ1-1	-	TRBV28	once	CASSLPRNTEAFF	TGTGCCAGCAGTTTACCGAGGAACACTGAAGCTTTCTTT
TRBJ1-4	TRBD1	TRBV6-5	-	CASKTGGKEKLFF	TGTGCCAGCAAGACAGGGGGCAAGGAAAAACTGTTTTTT
TRBJ1-4	TRBD1	TRBV19	-	CASSPSLGTENEKLFF	TGTGCCAGTAGTCCCAGTCTAGGGACAGAAAATGAAAAACTGTTTTTT
TRBJ2-1	-	TRBV19	-	CASSSQGPNEQFF	TGTGCCAGTAGTTCACAGGGTCCCAATGAGCAGTTCTTC
TRBJ2-1	-	TRBV28	few	CASSLTSSYNEQFF	TGTGCCAGCAGTTTAACAAGCTCCTACAATGAGCAGTTCTTC
TRBJ2-1	TRBD2	TRBV5-6	-	CASSFSGGAWNEQFF	TGTGCCAGCAGCTTTAGCGGGGGGGCGTGGAATGAGCAGTTCTTC
TRBJ2-3	-	TRBV20-1	-	CSAFYTDTQYF	TGCAGTGCTTTCTACACAGATACGCAGTATTTT
TRBJ1-4	-	TRBV5-1	-	CASSLSGNNEKLFF	TGCGCCAGCAGCTTGAGCGGGAATAATGAAAAACTGTTTTTT
TRBJ2-3	TRBD2	TRBV2	once	CASRAAGAGTDTQYF	TGTGCCAGCAGAGCAGCGGGGGCGGGCACAGATACGCAGTATTTT
TRBJ2-7	TRBD1	TRBV5-1	-	CASNLGQGPYEQYF	TGCGCCAGCAACCTAGGACAGGGGCCCTACGAGCAGTACTTC
TRBJ1-1	-	TRBV13	-	CASSFGGVAEAFF	TGTGCCAGCAGCTTTGGGGGGGTTGCTGAAGCTTTCTTT
TRBJ2-5	-	TRBV18	-	CASSPVGGQETQYF	TGTGCCAGCTCACCCGTCGGGGGCCAAGAGACCCAGTACTTC
TRBJ2-1	TRBD2	TRBV5-1	few	CASSASSGGTSYNEQFF	TGCGCCAGCAGCGCCTCTAGCGGGGGGACCTCCTACAATGAGCAGTTCTTC
TRBJ1-4	TRBD1	TRBV18	-	CASSPWGQGSEKLFF	TGTGCCAGCTCACCATGGGGACAGGGGTCTGAAAAACTGTTTTTT
TRBJ2-7	TRBD2	TRBV9	-	CASSVGWAGGRYEQYF	TGTGCCAGCAGCGTAGGGTGGGCGGGGGGGCGATACGAGCAGTACTTC
TRBJ1-1	TRBD1	TRBV5-1	-	CASSLLGQGNTEAFF	TGCGCCAGCAGCTTGTTGGGACAGGGGAACACTGAAGCTTTCTTT
TRBJ1-4	-	TRBV2	-	CASSDRTVPNEKLFF	TGTGCCAGCAGTGATCGTACAGTCCCTAATGAAAAACTGTTTTTT
TRBJ2-1	TRBD2	TRBV6-5	once	CASRLAGGPRNEQFF	TGTGCCAGCAGACTAGCGGGGGGGCCGCGGAATGAGCAGTTCTTC
TRBJ2-7	-	TRBV5-6	few	CASSFGTGNEQYF	TGTGCCAGCAGCTTTGGCACAGGGAACGAGCAGTACTTC
TRBJ2-5	TRBD1	TRBV27	-	CASRFTGVGSQTQYF	TGTGCCAGCAGGTTCACAGGGGTTGGCAGTCAGACCCAGTACTTC
TRBJ2-7	-	TRBV11-2	few	CASSTHPGRAYEQYF	TGTGCCAGCAGCACCCACCCTGGTAGAGCCTACGAGCAGTACTTC
TRBJ2-6	TRBD1	TRBV2	once	CASRQGSGANVLTF	TGTGCCAGCCGACAGGGCTCTGGGGCCAACGTCCTGACTTTC